Included here is one T cell receptor beta chain sequence, with context. This entry comes from a study of OX40 agonist ivuxolimab in advanced cancers. Using immunoSEQ multiplex PCR, the repertoire was profiled, and TCRdb retains in-frame clones only, with some absent. The sample has approximately 84,000 clones, approximately 88% seen once. CDR3 length: 13 residues. Germline CDR1 is SGHTA and CDR2 is FQGNSA. V gave up 3 bases and J gave up 8 bases, with 10 bases separating them. Material: CD4+ or CD8+ T cells sorted from blood, obtained in a trial of the OX40 agonist ivuxolimab. This chain connects TRBV7-2 to TRBJ1-4; D might be TRBD1 (5 bases). The clonotype originates from an adult with an advanced solid tumor such as melanoma, head and neck, liver or kidney cancer. This chain's CDR3 is CASSLMKGEKLFF. DNA of the CDR3: TGTGCCAGCAGCTTGATGAAGGGGGAAAAACTGTTTTTT.